The next 6 T cell receptor beta chains were all read from a single sample in a study of blood T cells in healthy people across ages. A second PCR of roughly 7 to 11 cycles used a sample-barcoded 5' primer and a J-beta primer mix. TCRdb redid the calling of the 5' RACE reads with MiXCR, one entry per CDR3 protein. The sample includes hundreds of thousands of distinct CDR3 sequences, around 24% of them seen just once. Separately, the same data were catalogued under a study of T cells of mothers and their children.

Specimen: blood. Every receptor here comes from a boy aged 5-17 years in good health.

This clonotype was detected only a few times. The chain joins TRBV12-3 or TRBV12-4 to TRBJ2-1, with TRBD1 identical over 8 bases. Germline trimming cut 1 base from V and 16 bases from J; bases unmatched to any gene: 12. This CDR3 is 14 amino acids long. In DNA form, the CDR3 reads TGTGCCAGCAGTTTAGGGCAGGGGGCGAGTGGGGTTTTCTTC. It yields the protein CASSLGQGASGVFF.

CDR3 protein: CASIQGNEQYF. The CDR3 nucleotides are TGTGCCAGCATCCAGGGTAACGAGCAGTACTTC. V gene TRBV2 combines with J gene TRBJ2-7; D might be TRBD1 (5 bases). The CDR3 is 11 amino acids. The V end lost 7 bases, the J end lost 5 bases, and 9 bases lay between the germline ends. Germline CDR1 is SNHLY and CDR2 is FYNNEI.

This clonotype was observed a handful of times. This chain uses TRBV6-1 with TRBJ2-2, with 11 nucleotides matching TRBD2. V lost 7 bases, J lost 1 base, and 8 bases stayed unmatched. CDR1 MNHNS and CDR2 SASEGT come from the germline V gene. CDR3 length equals 17 residues. The CDR3 region has the DNA TGTGCCAGCAAAGATCGTCTAGCGGGAGGGAACACCGGGGAGCTGTTTTTT. It specifies CASKDRLAGGNTGELFF.

This rearrangement joins TRBV5-1 to TRBJ1-4, with D perhaps TRBD1 (5 bases). The V end lost 1 base, the J end lost 2 bases, and 9 bases lay between the germline ends. The germline CDR1 and CDR2 sequences are SGHRS and YFSETQ. The CDR3 extends over 15 amino acids. CDR3: CASSLPQGTNEKLFF. The CDR3 DNA follows: TGCGCCAGCAGCTTGCCCCAGGGTACTAATGAAAAACTGTTTTTT.

The rearrangement uses TRBV6-5 and TRBJ1-1, with D possibly matching TRBD1 (5 bases). Trimming took 0 bases from V and 5 from J, leaving 13 bases between them. Germline lookup yields CDR1 MNHEY and CDR2 SVGAGI. This CDR3 is 15 amino acids long. The CDR3 nucleotides read TGTGCCAGCAGTTACTCGAACCAGGGCGGAACTGAAGCTTTCTTT. Its protein product is CASSYSNQGGTEAFF.

This clonotype was found a few times. The rearrangement links TRBV7-2 to TRBJ2-1; TRBD2 matches at 10 bases. The J segment lost 6 bases and the V segment lost 4 bases, leaving 9 bases of the junction unmatched. In germline, CDR1 is SGHTA, CDR2 FQGNSA. The CDR3 extends over 16 amino acids. For the CDR3, the DNA is TGTGCCAGCAGCTCAATAATAGCGGGAGGCCTCAATGAGCAGTTCTTC. Encoded protein: CASSSIIAGGLNEQFF. Looking up the rest from reference TRBV7-2 and TRBJ2-1 gives the full variable domain: GAGVSQSPSNKVTEKGKDVELRCDPISGHTALYWYRQSLGQGLEFLIYFQGNSAPDKSGLPSDRFSAERTGGSVSTLTIQRTQQEDSAVYLCASSSIIAGGLNEQFFGPGTRLTVL.